This TCR beta chain stems from a study of cytomegalovirus exposure and HLA in healthy donors. Overall study results and limits: Later work showed greater clonal expansion in HLA-associated TCR beta chains than in equally common others. At a 0.05 false discovery rate, a later analysis found around 17,000 TCR beta sequences to be associated with HLA alleles.

The CDR3 covers 14 residues. Germline V gives CDR1 MDHEN, CDR2 SYDVKM. The V and J ends lost 6 bases and 2 bases respectively, with 14 bases between them. The PCR made use of 60 Vbeta and 13 Jbeta primers. Generated by immunoSEQ multiplex PCR, the TCRdb table keeps only in-frame clones and is missing some. In the table there are 150,000 or so clones, about 79% of which are singletons. With regard to this clone: Its antigen is currently unknown.

The sample was PBMCs. The chain carries TRBV28 and TRBJ2-7; a weak D match, TRBD1 (5 bases). This clonotype was obtained from a female donor in good health and CMV-seronegative. CDR3 residues: CASRPDSVTYEQYF. The CDR3 DNA reads as TGTGCCAGCAGACCCGACAGCGTAACCTACGAGCAGTACTTC.